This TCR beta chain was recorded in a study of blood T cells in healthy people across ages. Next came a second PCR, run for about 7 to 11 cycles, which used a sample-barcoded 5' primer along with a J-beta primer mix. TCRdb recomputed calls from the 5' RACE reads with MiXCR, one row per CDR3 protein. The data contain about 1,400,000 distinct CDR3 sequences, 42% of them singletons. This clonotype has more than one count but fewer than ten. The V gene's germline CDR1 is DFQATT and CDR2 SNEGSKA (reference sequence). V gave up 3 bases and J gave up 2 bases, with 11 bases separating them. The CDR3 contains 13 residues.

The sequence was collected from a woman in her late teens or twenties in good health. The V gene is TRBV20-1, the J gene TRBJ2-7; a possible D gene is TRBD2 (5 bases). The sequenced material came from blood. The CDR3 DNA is TGCAGTGCTAGTAGGTCGGGAACCTACGAGCAGTACTTC. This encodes CSASRSGTYEQYF.